These T cell receptor beta chains were read from a single sample in a study of CD8 T cells in Susac syndrome. One entry per CDR3 protein, called by TCRdb with MiXCR from the immunoSEQ multiplex PCR reads. The sample holds over 140,000 distinct CDR3 sequences, around 93% seen once. The sample comprised CD4+ T cells from PBMCs. The receptors come from a human donor with Susac syndrome. The CDR3 runs from the conserved cysteine through the conserved F or W. D genes are given only for firm matches. Clone size, where shown, is once, few, many, or a class for clones that have expanded.

v_gene: TRBV18; j_gene: TRBJ1-1; abundance: NA; d_gene: NA; CDR3aa: CASYRQENTEAFF; CDR3nt: TGTGCCAGTTACAGGCAGGAGAACACTGAAGCTTTCTTT
v_gene: TRBV5-1; j_gene: TRBJ2-7; abundance: NA; d_gene: TRBD2; CDR3aa: CASSPAGGGKSYEQYF; CDR3nt: TGCGCCAGCAGTCCAGCGGGAGGGGGTAAGAGCTACGAGCAGTACTTC
v_gene: TRBV19; j_gene: TRBJ2-2; abundance: NA; d_gene: NA; CDR3aa: CASNRDLNTGELFF; CDR3nt: TGTGCCAGTAACCGGGATTTGAACACCGGGGAGCTGTTTTTT
v_gene: TRBV4-3; j_gene: TRBJ2-5; abundance: NA; d_gene: TRBD2; CDR3aa: CASSQTYSSGRYQETQYF; CDR3nt: TGCGCCAGCAGCCAAACCTACTCTAGCGGGAGGTACCAAGAGACCCAGTACTTC
v_gene: TRBV3-1; j_gene: TRBJ1-1; abundance: NA; d_gene: NA; CDR3aa: CASSYRDDTEAFF; CDR3nt: TGTGCCAGCAGCTACAGGGATGACACTGAAGCTTTCTTT
v_gene: TRBV5-1; j_gene: TRBJ2-5; abundance: NA; d_gene: NA; CDR3aa: CASSLGSGHRFSEETQYF; CDR3nt: TGCGCCAGCAGCTTGGGTTCGGGACACCGCTTTTCCGAAGAGACCCAGTACTTC
v_gene: TRBV12-3/TRBV12-4; j_gene: TRBJ1-5; abundance: NA; d_gene: NA; CDR3aa: CASSFARGGNQPQHF; CDR3nt: TGTGCCAGCAGTTTCGCCAGGGGTGGCAATCAGCCCCAGCATTTT
v_gene: TRBV30; j_gene: TRBJ1-2; abundance: NA; d_gene: NA; CDR3aa: CAWSVNLYGYTF; CDR3nt: TGTGCCTGGAGTGTAAATCTCTATGGCTACACCTTC
v_gene: TRBV11-1; j_gene: TRBJ1-2; abundance: NA; d_gene: NA; CDR3aa: CASSLMGEYGYTF; CDR3nt: TGTGCCAGCAGCTTAATGGGAGAGTATGGCTACACCTTC
v_gene: TRBV18; j_gene: TRBJ1-1; abundance: NA; d_gene: NA; CDR3aa: CASSLRDLGTEAFF; CDR3nt: TGTGCCAGCTCATTGAGGGATCTAGGCACTGAAGCTTTCTTT
v_gene: TRBV20-1; j_gene: TRBJ2-2; abundance: NA; d_gene: NA; CDR3aa: CSARRGTTNTGELFF; CDR3nt: TGCAGTGCTAGGCGGGGAACAACGAACACCGGGGAGCTGTTTTTT
v_gene: TRBV4-1; j_gene: TRBJ1-6; abundance: NA; d_gene: NA; CDR3aa: CASSQETFRVYNSPLHF; CDR3nt: TGCGCCAGCAGCCAAGAAACTTTCCGGGTCTATAATTCACCCCTCCACTTT
v_gene: TRBV25-1; j_gene: TRBJ2-2; abundance: NA; d_gene: NA; CDR3aa: CASNGVGRAGELFF; CDR3nt: TGTGCCAGCAATGGGGTCGGTAGGGCCGGGGAGCTGTTTTTT
v_gene: TRBV29-1; j_gene: TRBJ2-7; abundance: few; d_gene: NA; CDR3aa: CSVGTYQGYEQYF; CDR3nt: TGCAGCGTTGGGACTTACCAGGGCTACGAGCAGTACTTC
v_gene: TRBV4-2; j_gene: TRBJ1-1; abundance: NA; d_gene: NA; CDR3aa: CASSLAPGQLNTEAFF; CDR3nt: TGTGCCAGCAGCCTCGCCCCCGGACAACTAAACACTGAAGCTTTCTTT
v_gene: TRBV12-3/TRBV12-4; j_gene: TRBJ1-2; abundance: NA; d_gene: NA; CDR3aa: CASSPWGTYYGYTF; CDR3nt: TGTGCCAGCAGTCCCTGGGGGACCTACTATGGCTACACCTTC
v_gene: TRBV29-1; j_gene: TRBJ1-2; abundance: once; d_gene: NA; CDR3aa: CSVSRASYGYTF; CDR3nt: TGCAGCGTCAGCCGGGCTAGCTATGGCTACACCTTC
v_gene: TRBV24-1; j_gene: TRBJ1-5; abundance: NA; d_gene: NA; CDR3aa: CATSDYNQPQHF; CDR3nt: TGTGCCACCAGTGACTATAATCAGCCCCAGCATTTT
v_gene: TRBV15; j_gene: TRBJ2-2; abundance: once; d_gene: TRBD2; CDR3aa: CATSRGGRDTGELFF; CDR3nt: TGTGCCACCAGCAGAGGCGGGAGGGACACCGGGGAGCTGTTTTTT
v_gene: TRBV20-1; j_gene: TRBJ2-3; abundance: NA; d_gene: NA; CDR3aa: CSLRDGTDTQYF; CDR3nt: TGCAGTCTCCGCGACGGCACAGATACGCAGTATTTT